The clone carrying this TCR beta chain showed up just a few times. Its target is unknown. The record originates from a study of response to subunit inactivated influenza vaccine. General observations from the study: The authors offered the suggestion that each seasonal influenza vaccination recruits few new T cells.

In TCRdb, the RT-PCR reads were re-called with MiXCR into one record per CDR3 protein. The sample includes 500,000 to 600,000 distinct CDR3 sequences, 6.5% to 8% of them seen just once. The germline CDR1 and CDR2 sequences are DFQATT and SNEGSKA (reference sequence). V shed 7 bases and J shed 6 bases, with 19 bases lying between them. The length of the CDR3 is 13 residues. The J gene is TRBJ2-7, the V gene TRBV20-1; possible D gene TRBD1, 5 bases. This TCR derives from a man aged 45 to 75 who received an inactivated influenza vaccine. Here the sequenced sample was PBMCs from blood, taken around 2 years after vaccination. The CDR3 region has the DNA TGCAGTGGGTATCAGGGATCCTTAGGCGAGCAGTACTTC. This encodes CSGYQGSLGEQYF.